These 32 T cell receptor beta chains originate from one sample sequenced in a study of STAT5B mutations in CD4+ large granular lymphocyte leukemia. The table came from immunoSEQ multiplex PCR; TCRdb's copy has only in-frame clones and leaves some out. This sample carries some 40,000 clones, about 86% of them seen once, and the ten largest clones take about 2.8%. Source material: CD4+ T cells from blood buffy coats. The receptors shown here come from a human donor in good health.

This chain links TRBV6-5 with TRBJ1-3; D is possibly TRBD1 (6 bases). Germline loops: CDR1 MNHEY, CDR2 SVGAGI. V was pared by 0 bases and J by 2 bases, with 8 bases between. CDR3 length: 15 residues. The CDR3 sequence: CASSYSRGPGNTIYF. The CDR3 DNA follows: TGTGCCAGCAGTTACTCGCGGGGGCCTGGAAACACCATATATTTT.

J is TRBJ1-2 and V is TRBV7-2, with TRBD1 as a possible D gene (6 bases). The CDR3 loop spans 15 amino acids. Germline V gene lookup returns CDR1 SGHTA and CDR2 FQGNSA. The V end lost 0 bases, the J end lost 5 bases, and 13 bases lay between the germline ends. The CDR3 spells CASSLAQGTFYGYTF. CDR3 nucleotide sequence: TGTGCCAGCAGCTTAGCGCAGGGGACTTTTTATGGCTACACCTTC.

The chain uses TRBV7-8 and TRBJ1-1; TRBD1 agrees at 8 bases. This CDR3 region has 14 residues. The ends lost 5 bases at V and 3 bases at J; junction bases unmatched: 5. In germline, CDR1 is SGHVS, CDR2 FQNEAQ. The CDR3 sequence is CASSRGQGHTEAFF. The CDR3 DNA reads TGTGCCAGCAGCCGTGGACAGGGACACACTGAAGCTTTCTTT.

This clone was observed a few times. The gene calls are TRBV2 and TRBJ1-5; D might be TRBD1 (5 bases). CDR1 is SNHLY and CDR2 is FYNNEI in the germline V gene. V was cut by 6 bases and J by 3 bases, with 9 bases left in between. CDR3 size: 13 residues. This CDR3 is CASRGGLNQPQHF. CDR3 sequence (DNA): TGTGCCAGCAGGGGGGGTCTCAATCAGCCCCAGCATTTT.

The chain's CDR3 is CASSLYPQGNEQYF. CDR3 DNA sequence: TGTGCCAGCAGCTTGTATCCTCAGGGGAACGAGCAGTACTTC. The chain carries TRBV7-6 and TRBJ2-5; a possible D gene is TRBD1 (6 bases). The closer fit of TRBJ2-7 to the DNA end suggests the J call may be wrong. The CDR3 contains 14 residues. CDR1 is SGHVS and CDR2 is FNYEAQ in the germline V gene.

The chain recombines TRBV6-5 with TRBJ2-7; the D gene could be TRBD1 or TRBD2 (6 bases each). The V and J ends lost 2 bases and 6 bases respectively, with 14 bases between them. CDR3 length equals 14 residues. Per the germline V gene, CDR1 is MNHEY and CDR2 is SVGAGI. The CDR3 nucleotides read TGTGCCAGCAGTTACACAGGGACTTCCCCCGAGCAGTACTTC. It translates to CASSYTGTSPEQYF.

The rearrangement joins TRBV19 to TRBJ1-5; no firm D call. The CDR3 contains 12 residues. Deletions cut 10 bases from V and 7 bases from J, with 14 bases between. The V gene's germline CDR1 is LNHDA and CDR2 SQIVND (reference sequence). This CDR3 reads CATGDGGQPQHF. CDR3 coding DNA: TGTGCCACTGGAGACGGAGGGCAGCCCCAGCATTTT.

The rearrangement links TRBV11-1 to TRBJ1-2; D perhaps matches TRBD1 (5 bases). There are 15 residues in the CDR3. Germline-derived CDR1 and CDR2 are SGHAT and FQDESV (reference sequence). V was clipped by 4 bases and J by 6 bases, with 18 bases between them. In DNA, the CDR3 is TGTGCCAGCAGCTCGACGCAGGGTAGCCGCCATGGCTACACCTTC. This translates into CASSSTQGSRHGYTF.

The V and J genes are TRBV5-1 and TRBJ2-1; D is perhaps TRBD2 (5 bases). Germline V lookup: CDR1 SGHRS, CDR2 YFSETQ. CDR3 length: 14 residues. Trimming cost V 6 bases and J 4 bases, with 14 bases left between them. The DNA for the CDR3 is TGCGCCAGCACCAAGGACTCAACTTACAATGAGCAGTTCTTC. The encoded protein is CASTKDSTYNEQFF.

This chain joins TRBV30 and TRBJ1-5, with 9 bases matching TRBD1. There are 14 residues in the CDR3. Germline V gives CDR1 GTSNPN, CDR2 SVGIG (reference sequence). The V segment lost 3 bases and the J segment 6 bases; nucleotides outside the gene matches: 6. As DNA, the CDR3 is TGTGCCTGGAGCACGGACAGGGGTCTTCAGCCCCAGCATTTT. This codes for CAWSTDRGLQPQHF.

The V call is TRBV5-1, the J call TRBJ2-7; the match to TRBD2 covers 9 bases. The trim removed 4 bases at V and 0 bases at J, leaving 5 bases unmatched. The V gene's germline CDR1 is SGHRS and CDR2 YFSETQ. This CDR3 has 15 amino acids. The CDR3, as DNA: TGCGCCAGCAGCCCGCTAGCGGGACCCTCCTACGAGCAGTACTTC. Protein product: CASSPLAGPSYEQYF.

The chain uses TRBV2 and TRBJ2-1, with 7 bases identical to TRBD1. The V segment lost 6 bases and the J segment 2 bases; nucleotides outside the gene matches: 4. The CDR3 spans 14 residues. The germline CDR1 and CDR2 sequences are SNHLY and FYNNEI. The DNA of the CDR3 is TGTGCCAGCAGCCCGGGGACAGCCTACAATGAGCAGTTCTTC. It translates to CASSPGTAYNEQFF.

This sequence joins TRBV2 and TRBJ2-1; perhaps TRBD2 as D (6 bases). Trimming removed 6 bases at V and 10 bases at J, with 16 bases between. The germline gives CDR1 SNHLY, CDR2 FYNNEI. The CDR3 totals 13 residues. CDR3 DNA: TGTGCCAGCAGACGGGACCGGCGGGGCGAGCAGTTCTTC. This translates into CASRRDRRGEQFF. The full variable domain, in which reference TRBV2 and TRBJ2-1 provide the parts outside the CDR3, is EPEVTQTPSHQVTQMGQEVILRCVPISNHLYFYWYRQILGQKVEFLVSFYNNEISEKSEIFDDQFSVERPDGSNFTLKIRSTKLEDSAMYFCASRRDRRGEQFFGPGTRLTVL.

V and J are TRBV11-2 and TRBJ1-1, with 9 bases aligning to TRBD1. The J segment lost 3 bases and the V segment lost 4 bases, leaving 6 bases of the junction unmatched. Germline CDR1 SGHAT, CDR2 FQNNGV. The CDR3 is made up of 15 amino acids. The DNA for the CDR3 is TGTGCCAGCAGCTCGACAGGGGGGGGAGACACTGAAGCTTTCTTT. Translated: CASSSTGGGDTEAFF.

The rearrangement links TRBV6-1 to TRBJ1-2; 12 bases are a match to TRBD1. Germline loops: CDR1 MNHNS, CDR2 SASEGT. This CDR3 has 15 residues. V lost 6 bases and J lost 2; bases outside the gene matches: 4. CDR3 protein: CASSPGTGGNYGYTF. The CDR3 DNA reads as TGTGCCAGCAGCCCCGGGACAGGGGGCAACTATGGCTACACCTTC.

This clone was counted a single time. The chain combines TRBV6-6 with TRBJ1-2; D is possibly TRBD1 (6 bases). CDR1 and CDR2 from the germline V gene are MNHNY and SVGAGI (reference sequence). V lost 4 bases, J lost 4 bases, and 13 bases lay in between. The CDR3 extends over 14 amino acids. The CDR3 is CASSSVTGGYGYTF. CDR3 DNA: TGTGCCAGCAGTTCTGTGACAGGAGGCTATGGCTACACCTTC.

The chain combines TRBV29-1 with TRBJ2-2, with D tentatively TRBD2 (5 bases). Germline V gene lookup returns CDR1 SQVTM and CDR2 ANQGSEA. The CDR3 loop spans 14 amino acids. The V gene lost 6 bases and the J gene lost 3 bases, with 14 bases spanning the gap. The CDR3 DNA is TGCAGCGTCTCCAAAGGGAGTCACACCGGGGAGCTGTTTTTT. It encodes CSVSKGSHTGELFF.

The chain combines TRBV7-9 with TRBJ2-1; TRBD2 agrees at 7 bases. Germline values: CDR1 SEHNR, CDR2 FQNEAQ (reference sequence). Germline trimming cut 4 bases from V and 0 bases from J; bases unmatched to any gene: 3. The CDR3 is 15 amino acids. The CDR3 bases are TGTGCCAGCAGCTACGCGGGGGTCTCCTACAATGAGCAGTTCTTC. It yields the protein CASSYAGVSYNEQFF.

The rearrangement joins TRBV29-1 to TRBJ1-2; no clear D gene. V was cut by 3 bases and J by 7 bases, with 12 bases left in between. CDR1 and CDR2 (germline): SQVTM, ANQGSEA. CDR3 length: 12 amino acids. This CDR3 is CSVDPPKGGYTF. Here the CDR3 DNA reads TGCAGCGTTGATCCCCCTAAAGGTGGCTACACCTTC.

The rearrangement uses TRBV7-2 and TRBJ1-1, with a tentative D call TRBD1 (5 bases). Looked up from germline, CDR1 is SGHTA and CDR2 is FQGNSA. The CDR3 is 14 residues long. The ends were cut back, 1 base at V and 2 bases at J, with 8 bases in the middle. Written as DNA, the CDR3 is TGTGCCAGCAGCTTAGGGGGGTTTAACACTGAAGCTTTCTTT. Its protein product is CASSLGGFNTEAFF.

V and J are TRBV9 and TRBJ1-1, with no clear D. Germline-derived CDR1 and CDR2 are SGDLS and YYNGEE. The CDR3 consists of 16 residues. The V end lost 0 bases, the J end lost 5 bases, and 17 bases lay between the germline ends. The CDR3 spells CASSVDLMREATEAFF. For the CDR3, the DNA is TGTGCCAGCAGCGTAGATCTCATGAGGGAGGCGACTGAAGCTTTCTTT.

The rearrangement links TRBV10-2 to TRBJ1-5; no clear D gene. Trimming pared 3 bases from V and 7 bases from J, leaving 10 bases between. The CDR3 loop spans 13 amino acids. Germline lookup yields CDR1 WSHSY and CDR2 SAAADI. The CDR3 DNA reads TGCGCCAGCAGTGATTATGGGATCCAGCCCCAGCATTTT. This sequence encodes CASSDYGIQPQHF.

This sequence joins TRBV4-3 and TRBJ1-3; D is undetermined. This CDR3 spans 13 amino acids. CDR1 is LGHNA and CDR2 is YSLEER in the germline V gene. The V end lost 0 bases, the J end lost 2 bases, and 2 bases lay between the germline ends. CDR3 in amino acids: CASSQDTGNTIYF. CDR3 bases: TGCGCCAGCAGCCAAGATACTGGAAACACCATATATTTT.

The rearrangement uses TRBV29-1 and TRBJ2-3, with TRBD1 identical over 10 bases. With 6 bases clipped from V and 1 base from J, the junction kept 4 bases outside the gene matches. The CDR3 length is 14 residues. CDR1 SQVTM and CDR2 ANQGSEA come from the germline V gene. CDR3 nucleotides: TGCAGCGTCGACAGGGGGCTCGGCACAGATACGCAGTATTTT. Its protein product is CSVDRGLGTDTQYF.

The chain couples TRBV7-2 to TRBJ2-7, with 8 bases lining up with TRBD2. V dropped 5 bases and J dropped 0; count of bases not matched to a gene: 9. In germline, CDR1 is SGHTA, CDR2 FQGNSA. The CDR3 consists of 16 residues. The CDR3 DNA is TGTGCCAGCAGCCCCGGGGGTAGCGGGGTCTCCTACGAGCAGTACTTC. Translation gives CASSPGGSGVSYEQYF.

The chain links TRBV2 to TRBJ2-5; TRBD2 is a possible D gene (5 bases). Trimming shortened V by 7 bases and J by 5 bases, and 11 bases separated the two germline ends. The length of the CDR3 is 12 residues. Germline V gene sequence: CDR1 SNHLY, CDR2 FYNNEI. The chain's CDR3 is CASKESGETQYF. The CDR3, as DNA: TGTGCCAGCAAAGAATCGGGGGAGACCCAGTACTTC.

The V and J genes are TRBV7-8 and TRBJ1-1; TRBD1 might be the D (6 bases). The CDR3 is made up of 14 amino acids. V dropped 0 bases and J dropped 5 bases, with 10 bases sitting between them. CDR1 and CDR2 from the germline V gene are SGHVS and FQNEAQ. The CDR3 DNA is TGTGCCAGCAGCTTAGCTGGGGGGCGGACTGAAGCTTTCTTT. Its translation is CASSLAGGRTEAFF.

The CDR3 coding sequence is TGTGCCAGCAGCTTAGAACAGGGTGAAAAACTGTTTTTT. As protein: CASSLEQGEKLFF. The V and J genes are TRBV7-9 and TRBJ1-4, with a weak D call TRBD1 (6 bases). The germline CDR1 and CDR2 sequences are SEHNR and FQNEAQ (reference sequence). This CDR3 is 13 amino acids long. V was pared by 1 base and J by 7 bases, with 7 bases between.

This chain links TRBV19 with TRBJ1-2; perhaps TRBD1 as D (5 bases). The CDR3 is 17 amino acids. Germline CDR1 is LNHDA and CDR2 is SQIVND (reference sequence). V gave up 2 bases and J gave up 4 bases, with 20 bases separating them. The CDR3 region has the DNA TGTGCCAGTAGTATACAATCGTGGGACGGGGACTTCTATGGCTACACCTTC. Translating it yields CASSIQSWDGDFYGYTF.

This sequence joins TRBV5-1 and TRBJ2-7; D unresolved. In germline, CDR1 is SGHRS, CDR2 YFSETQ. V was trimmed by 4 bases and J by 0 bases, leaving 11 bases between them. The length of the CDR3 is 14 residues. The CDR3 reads CASSLDRRSYEQYF. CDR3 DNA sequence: TGCGCCAGCAGCCTGGATCGACGCTCCTACGAGCAGTACTTC.

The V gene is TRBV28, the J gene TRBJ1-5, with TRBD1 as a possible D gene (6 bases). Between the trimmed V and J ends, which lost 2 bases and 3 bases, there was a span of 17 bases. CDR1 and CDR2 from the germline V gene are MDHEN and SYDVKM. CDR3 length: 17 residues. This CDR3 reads CASSLVLGQRFNQPQHF. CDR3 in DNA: TGTGCCAGCAGTTTAGTTTTGGGACAACGTTTCAATCAGCCCCAGCATTTT.

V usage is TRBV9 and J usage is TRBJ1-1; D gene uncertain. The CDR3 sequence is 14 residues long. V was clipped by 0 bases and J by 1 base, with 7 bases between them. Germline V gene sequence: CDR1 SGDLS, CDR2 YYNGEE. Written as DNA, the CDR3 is TGTGCCAGCAGCGTAGTAACAGCGAACACTGAAGCTTTCTTT. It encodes CASSVVTANTEAFF.